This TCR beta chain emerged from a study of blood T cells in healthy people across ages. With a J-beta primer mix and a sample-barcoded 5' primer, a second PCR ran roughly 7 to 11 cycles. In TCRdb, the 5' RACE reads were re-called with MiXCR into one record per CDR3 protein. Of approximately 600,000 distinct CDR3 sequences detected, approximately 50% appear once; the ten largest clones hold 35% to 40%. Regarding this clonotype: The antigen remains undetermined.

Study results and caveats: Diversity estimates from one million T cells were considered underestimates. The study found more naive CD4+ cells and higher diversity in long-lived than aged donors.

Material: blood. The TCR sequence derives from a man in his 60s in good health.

The CDR3 DNA reads TGTGCCAGCAGGGAGGGGACAACTACAGATACGCAGTATTTT. Amino acids: CASREGTTTDTQYF. The V call is TRBV2, the J call TRBJ2-3; D may be TRBD1 or TRBD2 (6 bases each). CDR3 length: 14 amino acids. V lost 6 bases and J lost 3, with 13 bases in between. CDR1 is SNHLY, CDR2 FYNNEI, per germline.